A selection of T cell receptor beta chains follows, all from one sample in a study of T cell responses to AZD1222 COVID-19 vaccine. Using immunoSEQ multiplex PCR, the repertoire was profiled, and TCRdb retains in-frame clones only, with some absent. The sample consists of over 80,000 clones, 80% to 90% of them appearing once. The source material was peripheral blood, sampled on day 0 of AZD1222 vaccination. The receptors derive from an adult in good health. Both conserved end residues are part of each CDR3. D genes are given only for firm matches. Clone size is given for some rows only: seen once, a few or many times, or a class if the clone is expanded.

clone size	D gene	J gene	V gene	CDR3 protein	CDR3 DNA
NA	NA	TRBJ2-7	TRBV10-1	CASTRWRMPYEQYF	TGCGCCAGCACCCGTTGGAGGATGCCCTACGAGCAGTACTTC
few	TRBD1	TRBJ2-7	TRBV9	CASSGGQPYEQYF	TGTGCCAGCAGCGGGGGACAGCCCTACGAGCAGTACTTC
NA	TRBD1	TRBJ2-2	TRBV2	CASSWSGQGAGELFF	TGTGCCAGCAGTTGGTCGGGACAGGGGGCTGGGGAGCTGTTTTTT
NA	NA	TRBJ2-3	TRBV3-1/TRBV3-2	CASSQDGRSTDTQYF	TGTGCCAGCAGCCAAGACGGCAGAAGCACAGATACGCAGTATTTT
NA	NA	TRBJ1-1	TRBV19	CASTDPGEYTEAFF	TGTGCCAGTACCGATCCAGGGGAGTACACTGAAGCTTTCTTT
NA	TRBD2	TRBJ2-7	TRBV6-5	CASRSGTSSNEQYF	TGTGCCAGCAGATCTGGGACTAGCTCCAACGAGCAGTACTTC
NA	NA	TRBJ1-1	TRBV6-5	CASSPDRGRFEAFF	TGTGCCAGCAGTCCCGACCGGGGCCGATTTGAAGCTTTCTTT
NA	NA	TRBJ2-7	TRBV28	CASSHRDGSYEQYF	TGTGCCAGCAGTCACCGGGACGGCTCCTACGAGCAGTACTTC
NA	NA	TRBJ2-3	TRBV29-1	CSVGGRTTTDTQYF	TGCAGCGTTGGGGGGCGGACGACCACAGATACGCAGTATTTT
NA	TRBD1	TRBJ2-7	TRBV7-6	CASSIGQGVFDEQYF	TGTGCCAGCAGCATAGGCCAGGGGGTGTTCGACGAGCAGTACTTC
NA	TRBD1	TRBJ1-1	TRBV19	CASTTTGGWTEAFF	TGTGCCAGTACTACGACAGGGGGCTGGACTGAAGCTTTCTTT
NA	TRBD1	TRBJ2-7	TRBV28	CASSLNFDRGIYEQYF	TGTGCCAGCAGTTTAAATTTTGACAGGGGGATCTACGAGCAGTACTTC
NA	TRBD1	TRBJ2-2	TRBV19	CASSIQDRGTGELFF	TGTGCCAGTAGTATTCAGGACAGGGGCACCGGGGAGCTGTTTTTT
NA	TRBD1	TRBJ1-5	TRBV4-2	CASSQSGQGDQPQHF	TGTGCCAGCAGCCAATCCGGACAGGGAGATCAGCCCCAGCATTTT
NA	TRBD1	TRBJ2-2	TRBV11-3	CASSLGQGANTGELFF	TGTGCCAGCAGCTTAGGCCAGGGGGCGAACACCGGGGAGCTGTTTTTT
NA	NA	TRBJ2-7	TRBV5-1	CASSLVIDAGEQYF	TGCGCCAGCAGCTTGGTGATTGATGCTGGCGAGCAGTACTTC
NA	NA	TRBJ1-2	TRBV25-1	CASTPDRDLGYTF	TGTGCCAGCACCCCGGACAGAGACCTAGGCTACACCTTC
NA	NA	TRBJ1-4	TRBV28	CASSGEGGAFEKLFF	TGTGCCAGCAGTGGTGAAGGGGGGGCGTTTGAAAAACTGTTTTTT
NA	NA	TRBJ2-1	TRBV5-6	CASSLAFRGSSYNEQFF	TGTGCCAGCAGCTTGGCGTTTCGGGGGAGCTCCTACAATGAGCAGTTCTTC
once	NA	TRBJ2-5	TRBV6-6	CASSYSSNQETQYF	TGTGCCAGCAGTTACTCTAGTAACCAAGAGACCCAGTACTTC
NA	NA	TRBJ1-1	TRBV12-5	CASGLGENTEAFF	TGTGCTAGTGGTTTAGGAGAGAACACTGAAGCTTTCTTT
NA	TRBD1	TRBJ2-5	TRBV10-2	CASSEGQGDVETQYF	TGCGCCAGCAGTGAGGGACAGGGGGATGTGGAGACCCAGTACTTC
NA	NA	TRBJ2-2	TRBV6-2/TRBV6-3	CASSSAGANTGELFF	TGTGCCAGCAGCTCAGCGGGCGCGAACACCGGGGAGCTGTTTTTT
NA	NA	TRBJ1-5	TRBV10-1	CASSEPDGPQHF	TGCGCCAGCAGTGAGCCGGACGGGCCCCAGCATTTT
NA	NA	TRBJ2-3	TRBV11-2	CASSFSLASDTQYF	TGTGCCAGCAGCTTTAGTCTAGCGAGCGATACGCAGTATTTT
NA	TRBD1	TRBJ1-2	TRBV29-1	CSVRTGGNYGYTF	TGCAGCGTTCGGACAGGGGGGAACTATGGCTACACCTTC
NA	TRBD2	TRBJ2-1	TRBV12-3/TRBV12-4	CASSFSGRDEQFF	TGTGCCAGCAGCTTTAGCGGGAGAGATGAGCAGTTCTTC
NA	TRBD2	TRBJ2-7	TRBV3-1/TRBV3-2	CASSQGAGLSYEQYF	TGTGCCAGCAGCCAAGGAGCGGGACTCTCCTACGAGCAGTACTTC
NA	NA	TRBJ1-3	TRBV14	CASSQQPRSGNTIYF	TGTGCCAGCAGCCAACAACCCCGCTCTGGAAACACCATATATTTT
NA	NA	TRBJ2-2	TRBV2	CASRGKAGVGTGELFF	TGTGCCAGTAGGGGCAAGGCAGGGGTAGGGACCGGGGAGCTGTTTTTT